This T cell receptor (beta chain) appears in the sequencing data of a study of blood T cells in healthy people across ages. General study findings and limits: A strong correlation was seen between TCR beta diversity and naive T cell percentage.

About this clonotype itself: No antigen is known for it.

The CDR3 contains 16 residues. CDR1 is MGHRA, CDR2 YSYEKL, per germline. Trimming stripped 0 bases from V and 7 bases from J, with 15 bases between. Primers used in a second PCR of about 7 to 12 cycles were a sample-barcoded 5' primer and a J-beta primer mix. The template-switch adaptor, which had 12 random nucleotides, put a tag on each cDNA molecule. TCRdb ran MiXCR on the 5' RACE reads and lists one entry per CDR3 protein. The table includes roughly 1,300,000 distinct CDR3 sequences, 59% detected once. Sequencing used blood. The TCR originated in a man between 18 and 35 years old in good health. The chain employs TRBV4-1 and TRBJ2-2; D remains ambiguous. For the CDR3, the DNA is TGCGCCAGCAGCCAAGATTTACTCCTGGGTGTCGGGGAGCTGTTTTTT. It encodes CASSQDLLLGVGELFF.